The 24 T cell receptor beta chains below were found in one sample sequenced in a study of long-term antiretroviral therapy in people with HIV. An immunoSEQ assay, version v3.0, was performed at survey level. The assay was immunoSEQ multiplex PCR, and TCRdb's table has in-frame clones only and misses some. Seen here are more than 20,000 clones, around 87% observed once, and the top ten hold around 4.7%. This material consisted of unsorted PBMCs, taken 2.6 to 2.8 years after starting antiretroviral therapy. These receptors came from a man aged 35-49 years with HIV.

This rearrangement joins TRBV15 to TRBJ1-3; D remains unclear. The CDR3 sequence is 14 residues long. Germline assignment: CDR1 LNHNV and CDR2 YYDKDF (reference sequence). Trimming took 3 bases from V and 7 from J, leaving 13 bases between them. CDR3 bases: TGTGCCACCAGCAGGAAGGGCGATAGGAACACCATATATTTT. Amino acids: CATSRKGDRNTIYF.

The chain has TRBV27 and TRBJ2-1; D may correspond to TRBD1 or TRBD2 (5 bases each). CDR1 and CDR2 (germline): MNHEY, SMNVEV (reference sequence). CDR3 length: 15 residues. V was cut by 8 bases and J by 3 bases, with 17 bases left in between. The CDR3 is CASQKLTGLYNEQFF. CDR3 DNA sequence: TGTGCCAGCCAGAAATTAACGGGGCTCTACAATGAGCAGTTCTTC.

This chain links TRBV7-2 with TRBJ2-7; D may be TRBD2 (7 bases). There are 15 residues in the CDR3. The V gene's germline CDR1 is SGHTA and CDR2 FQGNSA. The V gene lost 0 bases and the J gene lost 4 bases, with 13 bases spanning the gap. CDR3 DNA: TGTGCCAGCAGCTTAGCTCGAGGGGGGGGGTACGAGCAGTACTTC. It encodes CASSLARGGGYEQYF.

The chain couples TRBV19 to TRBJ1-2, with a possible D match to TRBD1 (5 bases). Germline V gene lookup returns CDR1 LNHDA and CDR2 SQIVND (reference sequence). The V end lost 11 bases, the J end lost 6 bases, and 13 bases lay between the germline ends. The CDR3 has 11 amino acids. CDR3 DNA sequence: TGTGCCTCGGGGGGTCGTCATGGCTACACCTTC. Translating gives CASGGRHGYTF.

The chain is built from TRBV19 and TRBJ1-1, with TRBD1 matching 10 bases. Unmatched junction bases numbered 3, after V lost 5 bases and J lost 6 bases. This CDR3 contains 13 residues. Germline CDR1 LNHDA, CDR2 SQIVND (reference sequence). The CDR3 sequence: CASSPGTGAEAFF. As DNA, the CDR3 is TGTGCCAGTAGTCCCGGGACAGGGGCTGAAGCTTTCTTT.

In DNA form, the CDR3 reads TGTGCCTGGAGTCCAAGGGGGCTGGACACTGAAGCTTTCTTT. Protein: CAWSPRGLDTEAFF. The J gene is TRBJ1-1, the V gene TRBV30; TRBD1 matches at 7 bases. The CDR3 covers 14 residues. V shed 2 bases and J 3 bases; nucleotides not matched to a gene: 6. Germline V gene data show CDR1 as GTSNPN and CDR2 as SVGIG (reference sequence).

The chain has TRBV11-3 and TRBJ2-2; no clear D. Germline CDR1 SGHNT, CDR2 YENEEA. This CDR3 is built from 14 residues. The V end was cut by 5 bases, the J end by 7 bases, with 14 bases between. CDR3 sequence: CASSGPTALGELFF. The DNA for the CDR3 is TGTGCCAGCAGCGGTCCGACCGCTCTCGGGGAGCTGTTTTTT.

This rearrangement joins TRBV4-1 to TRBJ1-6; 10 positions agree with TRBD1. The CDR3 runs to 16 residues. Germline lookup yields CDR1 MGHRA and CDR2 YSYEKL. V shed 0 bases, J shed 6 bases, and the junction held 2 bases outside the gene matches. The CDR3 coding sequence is TGCGCCAGCAGCCAAGAAGGGACAGGGGTTAATTCACCCCTCCACTTT. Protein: CASSQEGTGVNSPLHF.

The CDR3 nucleotides are TGTGCCAGCAGGGTTAGCGGGTTTACCTACGAGCAGTACTTC. Amino acid sequence: CASRVSGFTYEQYF. The chain couples TRBV7-2 to TRBJ2-7; 7 bases agree with TRBD2. This CDR3 has 14 residues. Germline-derived CDR1 and CDR2 are SGHTA and FQGNSA. The V and J ends lost 6 bases and 2 bases, in that order; junction bases with no gene match: 7.

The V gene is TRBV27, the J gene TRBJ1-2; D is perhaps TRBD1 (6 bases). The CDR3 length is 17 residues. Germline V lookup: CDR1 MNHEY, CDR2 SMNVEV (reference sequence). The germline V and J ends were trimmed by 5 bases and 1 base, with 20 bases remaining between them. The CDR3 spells CASSTGHVGSFNYGYTF. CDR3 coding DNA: TGTGCCAGCAGTACGGGACATGTGGGATCTTTTAACTATGGCTACACCTTC.

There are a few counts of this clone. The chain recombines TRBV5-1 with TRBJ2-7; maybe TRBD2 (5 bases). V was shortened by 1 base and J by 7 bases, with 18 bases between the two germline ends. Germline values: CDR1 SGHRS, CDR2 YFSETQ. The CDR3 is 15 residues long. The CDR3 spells CASSLSAEGTGEQYF. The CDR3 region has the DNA TGCGCCAGCAGCTTGTCCGCGGAAGGAACGGGAGAGCAGTACTTC.

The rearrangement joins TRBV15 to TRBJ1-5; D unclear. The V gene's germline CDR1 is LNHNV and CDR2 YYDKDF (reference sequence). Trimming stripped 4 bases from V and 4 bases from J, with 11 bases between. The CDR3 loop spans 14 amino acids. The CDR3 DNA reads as TGTGCCACCAGCAAAGCGGGAAAAAATCAGCCCCAGCATTTT. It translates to CATSKAGKNQPQHF.

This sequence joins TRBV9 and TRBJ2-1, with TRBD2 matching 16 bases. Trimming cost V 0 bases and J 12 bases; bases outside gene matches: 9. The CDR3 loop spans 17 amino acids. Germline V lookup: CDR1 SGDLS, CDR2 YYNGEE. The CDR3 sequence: CASSVEGGLAGGAGQFF. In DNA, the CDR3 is TGTGCCAGCAGCGTAGAAGGGGGACTAGCGGGGGGGGCCGGGCAGTTCTTC.

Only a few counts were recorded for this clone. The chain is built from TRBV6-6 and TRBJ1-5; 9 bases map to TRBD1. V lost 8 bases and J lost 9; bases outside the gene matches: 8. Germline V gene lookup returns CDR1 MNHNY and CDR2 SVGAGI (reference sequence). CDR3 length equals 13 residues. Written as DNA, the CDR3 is TGTGCCAGCCGTCCCGGGACAGGGAGGCCCCAGCATTTT. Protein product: CASRPGTGRPQHF.

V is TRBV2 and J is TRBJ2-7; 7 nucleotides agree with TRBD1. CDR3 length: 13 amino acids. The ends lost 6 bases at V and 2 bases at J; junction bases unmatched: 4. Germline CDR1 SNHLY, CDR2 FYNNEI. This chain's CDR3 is CASSVGTAYEQYF. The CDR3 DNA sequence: TGTGCCAGCAGCGTTGGGACAGCCTACGAGCAGTACTTC.

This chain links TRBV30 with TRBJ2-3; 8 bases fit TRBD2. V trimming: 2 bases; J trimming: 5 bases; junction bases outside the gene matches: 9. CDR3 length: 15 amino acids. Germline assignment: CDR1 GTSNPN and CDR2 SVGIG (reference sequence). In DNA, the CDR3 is TGTGCCTGGAGTTTGGCGGGGGGCCGTGTAGATACGCAGTATTTT. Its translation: CAWSLAGGRVDTQYF.

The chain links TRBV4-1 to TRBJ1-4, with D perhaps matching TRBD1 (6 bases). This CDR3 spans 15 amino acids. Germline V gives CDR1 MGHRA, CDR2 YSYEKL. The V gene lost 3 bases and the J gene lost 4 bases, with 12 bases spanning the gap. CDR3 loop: CASSHGQTNNEKLFF. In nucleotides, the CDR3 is TGCGCCAGCAGCCACGGACAGACCAATAATGAAAAACTGTTTTTT.

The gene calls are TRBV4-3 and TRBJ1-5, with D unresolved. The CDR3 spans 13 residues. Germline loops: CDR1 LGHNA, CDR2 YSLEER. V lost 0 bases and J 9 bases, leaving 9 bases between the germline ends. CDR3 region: CASSQEAKGPQHF. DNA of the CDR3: TGCGCCAGCAGCCAAGAGGCTAAGGGGCCCCAGCATTTT.

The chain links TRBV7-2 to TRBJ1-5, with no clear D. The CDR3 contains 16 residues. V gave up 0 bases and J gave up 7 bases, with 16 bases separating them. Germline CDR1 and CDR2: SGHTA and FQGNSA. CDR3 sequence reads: CASSLAGPPEGQPQHF. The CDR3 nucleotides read TGTGCCAGCAGCTTAGCAGGGCCCCCCGAAGGGCAGCCCCAGCATTTT. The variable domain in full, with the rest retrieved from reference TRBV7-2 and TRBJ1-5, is GAGVSQSPSNKVTEKGKDVELRCDPISGHTALYWYRQSLGQGLEFLIYFQGNSAPDKSGLPSDRFSAERTGGSVSTLTIQRTQQEDSAVYLCASSLAGPPEGQPQHFGDGTRLSIL.

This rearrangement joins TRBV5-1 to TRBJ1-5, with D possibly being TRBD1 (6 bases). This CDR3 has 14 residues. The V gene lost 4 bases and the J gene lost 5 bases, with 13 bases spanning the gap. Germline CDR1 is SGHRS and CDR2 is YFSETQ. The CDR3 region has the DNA TGCGCCAGCAGCCCCGGGACACCAGATCAGCCCCAGCATTTT. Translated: CASSPGTPDQPQHF.

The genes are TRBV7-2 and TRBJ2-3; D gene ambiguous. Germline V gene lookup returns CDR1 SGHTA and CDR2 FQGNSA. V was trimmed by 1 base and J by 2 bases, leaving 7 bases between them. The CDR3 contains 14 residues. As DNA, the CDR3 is TGTGCCAGCAGCTTAGACCACACCACAGATACGCAGTATTTT. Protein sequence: CASSLDHTTDTQYF.

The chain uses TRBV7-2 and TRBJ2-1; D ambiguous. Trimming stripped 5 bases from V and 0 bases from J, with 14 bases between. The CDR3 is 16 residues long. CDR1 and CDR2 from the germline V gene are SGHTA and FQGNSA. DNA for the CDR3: TGTGCCAGCAGCAACTCGGGTGGCAGCTCCTACAATGAGCAGTTCTTC. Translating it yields CASSNSGGSSYNEQFF.

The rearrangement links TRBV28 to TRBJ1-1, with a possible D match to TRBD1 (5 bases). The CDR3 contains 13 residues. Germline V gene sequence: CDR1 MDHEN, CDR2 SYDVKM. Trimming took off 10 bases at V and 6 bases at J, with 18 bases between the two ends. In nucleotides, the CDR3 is TGTGCCATTCAAGGGGTTGTCGTTTCTGAAGCTTTCTTT. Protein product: CAIQGVVVSEAFF.

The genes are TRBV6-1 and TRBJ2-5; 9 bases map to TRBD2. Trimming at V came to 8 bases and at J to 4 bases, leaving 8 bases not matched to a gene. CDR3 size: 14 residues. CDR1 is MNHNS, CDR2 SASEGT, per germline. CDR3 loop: CASRAGGRGETQYF. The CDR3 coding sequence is TGTGCCAGCCGCGCGGGGGGGCGGGGAGAGACCCAGTACTTC.